Listed below are T cell receptor beta chains from one sample, sequenced in a study of breast tumors, draining lymph nodes, adjacent tissues. TCRdb reprocessed the multiplex PCR reads via MiXCR and lists one record per CDR3 protein. The repertoire includes about 110,000 distinct CDR3 sequences, 30% of them detected once, and less than 6% sits in the top ten. The sequenced sample was axillary lymph node tissue. The receptors were gathered from a female donor with breast cancer. Some clones in this sample may be carry-over from other donors' samples. The CDR3 runs from the conserved cysteine through the conserved F or W. The D gene is left open where the match is weak. Not every row has a clone size; where given, it reads once, few, many or a size class.

clone_size	v_call	d_call	j_call	cdr3_nt	cdr3_aa
many	TRBV7-9	TRBD1	TRBJ2-3	TGTGCCAGCAGCCTTACACAGGGGCCAGCAGATACGCAGTATTTT	CASSLTQGPADTQYF
once	TRBV20-1	TRBD1	TRBJ1-2	TGCAGTGCCCCGGGGGACAGCCCCCGGTATGGCTACACCTTC	CSAPGDSPRYGYTF
many	TRBV19	TRBD2	TRBJ2-2	TGTGCCAGTATGGCTAGCGGAAACACCGGGGAGCTGTTTTTT	CASMASGNTGELFF
many	TRBV6-6	TRBD1	TRBJ2-7	TGTGCCAGCAGCCGATCGACAGGGTACGAGCAGTACTTC	CASSRSTGYEQYF
many	TRBV12-5	NA	TRBJ1-2	TGTGCTAGTGGTTTCGCCCCGGGTCCAGCGGGCTACACCTTC	CASGFAPGPAGYTF
many	TRBV30	TRBD2	TRBJ2-1	TGTGCCTGGACTAGGACTAGCGAGAGCTCCTACAATGAGCAGTTCTTC	CAWTRTSESSYNEQFF
many	TRBV20-1	TRBD2	TRBJ2-3	TGCAGCGGAATAGCGGGGTCCACAGATACGCAGTATTTT	CSGIAGSTDTQYF
NA	TRBV9	TRBD1	TRBJ1-1	TGTGCCAGCGGCGAAAGGGGGCTTGCTGAAGCTTTCTTT	CASGERGLAEAFF
many	TRBV7-3	NA	TRBJ2-2	TGTGCCAGCAGCTTAACTAGGATGGCCGGGGAGCTGTTTTTT	CASSLTRMAGELFF
few	TRBV6-1	NA	TRBJ1-1	TGTGCCAGCAGTGAAGCCGGCGGCGCCCGTAGGGAAGCTTTCTTT	CASSEAGGARREAFF
NA	TRBV15	NA	TRBJ1-3	TGTGCCACCAGCAGACAAGTGGACCGCCGGCTGCCTGGAAACACCATATATTTT	CATSRQVDRRLPGNTIYF
NA	TRBV11-2	NA	TRBJ2-5	TGTGCCAGCAGCGCAGGACAGTTCCAAGAGACCCAGTACTTC	CASSAGQFQETQYF
NA	TRBV11-2	TRBD1	TRBJ2-3	TGTGCCAGCGGCTTAGCTCAGGGGGTCGATACGCAGTATTTT	CASGLAQGVDTQYF
many	TRBV12-3/TRBV12-4	NA	TRBJ2-5	TGTGCCAGCAGCCTGACAGAACAAGAGACCCAGTACTTC	CASSLTEQETQYF
many	TRBV10-3	TRBD2	TRBJ2-5	TGTGCCATCAGTGTGGAGTTTAGCGGGACCGCCGGGACCCAGTACTTC	CAISVEFSGTAGTQYF
NA	TRBV19	TRBD1	TRBJ1-1	TGTGCCAGTAGTAACGCCCTAGGACAGGGGTCGAGGACTGAAGCTTTCTTT	CASSNALGQGSRTEAFF
once	TRBV20-1	TRBD1	TRBJ2-7	TGCAGCGTTTGGGACAGGGGGCCCTACGAGCAGTACTTC	CSVWDRGPYEQYF
many	TRBV5-4	NA	TRBJ1-4	TGTGCCAGCAGCTCGGACCGAGCAACTAATGAAAAACTGTTTTTT	CASSSDRATNEKLFF
many	TRBV7-6	NA	TRBJ2-7	TGTGCCAGCAGCTTCCCCGGTTCCTACGAGCAGTACTTC	CASSFPGSYEQYF
many	TRBV30	NA	TRBJ2-1	TGTGCCTGGCTGGCTTTTAACCACAATGAGCAGTTCTTC	CAWLAFNHNEQFF